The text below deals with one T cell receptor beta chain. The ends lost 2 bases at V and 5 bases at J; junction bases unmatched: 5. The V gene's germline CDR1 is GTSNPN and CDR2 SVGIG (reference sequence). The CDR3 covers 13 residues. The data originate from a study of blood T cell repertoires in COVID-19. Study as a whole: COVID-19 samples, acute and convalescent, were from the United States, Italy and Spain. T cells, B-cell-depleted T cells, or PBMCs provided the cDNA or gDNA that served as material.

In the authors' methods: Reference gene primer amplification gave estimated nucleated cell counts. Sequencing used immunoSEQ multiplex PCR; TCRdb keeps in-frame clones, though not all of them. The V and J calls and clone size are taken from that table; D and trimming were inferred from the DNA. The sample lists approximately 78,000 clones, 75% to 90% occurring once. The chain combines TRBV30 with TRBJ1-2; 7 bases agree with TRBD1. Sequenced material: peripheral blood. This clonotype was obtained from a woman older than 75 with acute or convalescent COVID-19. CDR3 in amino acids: CAWSKGQRYGYTF. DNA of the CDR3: TGTGCCTGGAGTAAGGGACAGAGATATGGCTACACCTTC. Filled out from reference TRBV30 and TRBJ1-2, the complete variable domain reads SQTIHQWPATLVQPVGSPLSLECTVEGTSNPNLYWYRQAAGRGLQLLFYSVGIGQISSEVPQNLSASRPQDRQFILSSKKLLLSDSGFYLCAWSKGQRYGYTFGSGTRLTVV.